The next 5 T cell receptor beta chains were all read from a single sample in a study of T cell responses to AZD1222 COVID-19 vaccine. Data came from immunoSEQ multiplex PCR; TCRdb stores just in-frame clones and leaves some out. The data contain roughly 100,000 clones, around 91% of them singletons. Sample: peripheral blood, taken on day 0 of AZD1222 vaccination. Receptors were obtained from an adult in good health.

This clone was picked up one time. This rearrangement joins TRBV7-9 to TRBJ1-2, with a weak D call TRBD1 (5 bases). CDR1 SEHNR and CDR2 FQNEAQ come from the germline V gene (reference sequence). Trimming stripped 6 bases from V and 7 bases from J, with 15 bases between. There are 13 residues in the CDR3. Here the CDR3 reads CASRSGHLGGYTF. CDR3 bases: TGTGCCAGCAGATCCGGACACCTTGGTGGCTACACCTTC.

The chain recombines TRBV6-1 with TRBJ2-7; D is unresolved. V was cut by 1 base and J by 2 bases, with 12 bases left in between. Germline assignment: CDR1 MNHNS and CDR2 SASEGT. The CDR3 sequence is 15 residues long. The CDR3: CASSEVVYGAYEQYF. The CDR3 DNA sequence: TGTGCCAGCAGTGAAGTTGTCTACGGAGCCTACGAGCAGTACTTC.

This rearrangement joins TRBV28 to TRBJ2-7; D not resolved. The germline gives CDR1 MDHEN, CDR2 SYDVKM. The CDR3 is made up of 14 amino acids. V lost 6 bases and J lost 1, with 13 bases in between. The CDR3 is CASSLRPVSYEQYF. The CDR3 bases are TGTGCCAGCAGCCTCCGACCTGTTTCCTACGAGCAGTACTTC.

This chain joins TRBV28 and TRBJ2-7; TRBD2 matches 12 bases. CDR3 length equals 15 residues. V shed 7 bases and J 4 bases; nucleotides not matched to a gene: 8. Germline loops: CDR1 MDHEN, CDR2 SYDVKM. CDR3 protein: CASTDGLAGYYEQYF. DNA for the CDR3: TGTGCCAGCACCGACGGACTAGCGGGATATTACGAGCAGTACTTC.

This chain links TRBV5-5 with TRBJ1-3; D call uncertain. The CDR3 totals 17 residues. Germline CDR1 and CDR2: SGHKS and YYEKEE (reference sequence). Trimming removed 0 bases at V and 5 bases at J, with 18 bases between. The CDR3 bases are TGTGCCAGCAGCTTGGCACTACACGGGTTGGTCAGAAACACCATATATTTT. Translation gives CASSLALHGLVRNTIYF.